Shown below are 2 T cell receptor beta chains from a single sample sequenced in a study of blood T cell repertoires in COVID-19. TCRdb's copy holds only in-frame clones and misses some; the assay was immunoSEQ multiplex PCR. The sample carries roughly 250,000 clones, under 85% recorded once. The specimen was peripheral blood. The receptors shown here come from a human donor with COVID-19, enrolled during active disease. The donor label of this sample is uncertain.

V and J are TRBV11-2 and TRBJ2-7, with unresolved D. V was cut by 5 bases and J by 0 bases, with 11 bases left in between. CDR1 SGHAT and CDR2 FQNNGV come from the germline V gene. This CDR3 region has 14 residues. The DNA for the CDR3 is TGTGCCAGCAGCCGCGACCGACACTCCTACGAGCAGTACTTC. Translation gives CASSRDRHSYEQYF.

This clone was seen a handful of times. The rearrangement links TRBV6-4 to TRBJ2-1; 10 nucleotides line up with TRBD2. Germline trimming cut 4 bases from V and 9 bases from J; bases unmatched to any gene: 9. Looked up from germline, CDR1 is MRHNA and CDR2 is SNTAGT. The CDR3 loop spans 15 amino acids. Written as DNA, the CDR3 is TGTGCCAGCAGTGCCCTAGCGGGAGATGTAAGTGAGCAGTTCTTC. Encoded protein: CASSALAGDVSEQFF.